Listed below are T cell receptor beta chains from one sample, sequenced in a study of T cell repertoires in cytomegalovirus infection. TCRdb redid the calling of the reads with MiXCR, one entry per CDR3 protein. Here the sample spans about 130,000 distinct CDR3 sequences, approximately 8.8% being singletons. The sample consisted of PBMCs. These receptors originate from a human donor in good health (CMV status not recorded). Some clones in this sample may be carry-over from other donors' samples. Both conserved end residues are part of each CDR3. The order of the fields is clone size, J gene, V gene, CDR3 length, D gene, CDR3 protein, CDR3 DNA. The D gene is left open where the match is weak. For some rows the clone size is stated as once, few or many, or as a class when expanded; others skip it.

clone size: many; J gene: TRBJ1-4; V gene: TRBV7-8; CDR3 length: 15; D gene: TRBD1; CDR3 protein: CASSSTGTANEKLFF; CDR3 DNA: TGTGCCAGCAGCTCTACAGGGACAGCTAATGAAAAACTGTTTTTT
clone size: many; J gene: TRBJ2-3; V gene: TRBV20-1; CDR3 length: 13; D gene: -; CDR3 protein: CSARDPLVPEQYF; CDR3 DNA: TGCAGTGCTAGAGATCCACTAGTCCCCGAGCAGTATTTT
clone size: many; J gene: TRBJ2-7; V gene: TRBV7-2; CDR3 length: 12; D gene: -; CDR3 protein: CASSFGMYEQYF; CDR3 DNA: TGTGCCAGCAGCTTCGGGATGTACGAGCAGTACTTC
clone size: few; J gene: TRBJ1-1; V gene: TRBV6-2/TRBV6-3; CDR3 length: 15; D gene: -; CDR3 protein: CASSRSPGQNTEAFF; CDR3 DNA: TGTGCCAGCAGTCGATCCCCGGGACAGAACACTGAAGCTTTCTTT
clone size: many; J gene: TRBJ1-5; V gene: TRBV18; CDR3 length: 14; D gene: -; CDR3 protein: CASSPTGGIWPQHF; CDR3 DNA: TGTGCCAGCTCGCCTACGGGGGGCATATGGCCCCAGCATTTT
clone size: many; J gene: TRBJ1-1; V gene: TRBV29-1; CDR3 length: 13; D gene: -; CDR3 protein: CSARDLANTEAFF; CDR3 DNA: TGCAGCGCCCGTGACCTCGCGAACACTGAAGCTTTCTTT
clone size: many; J gene: TRBJ1-1; V gene: TRBV25-1; CDR3 length: 16; D gene: -; CDR3 protein: CASSSLSGGEGTEAFF; CDR3 DNA: TGTGCCAGCAGTAGCCTTTCGGGGGGCGAGGGGACTGAAGCTTTCTTT
clone size: few; J gene: TRBJ2-7; V gene: TRBV7-9; CDR3 length: 14; D gene: -; CDR3 protein: CASSLGGGVDEQYF; CDR3 DNA: TGTGCCAGCAGCTTAGGGGGCGGGGTGGACGAGCAGTACTTC
clone size: many; J gene: TRBJ2-1; V gene: TRBV12-3/TRBV12-4; CDR3 length: 17; D gene: -; CDR3 protein: CASSLIWGTSSYNEQFF; CDR3 DNA: TGTGCCAGCAGTTTAATCTGGGGCACCAGCTCCTACAATGAGCAGTTCTTC
clone size: -; J gene: TRBJ1-6; V gene: TRBV2; CDR3 length: 17; D gene: TRBD1; CDR3 protein: CASSQDRGLTYNSPLHF; CDR3 DNA: TGTGCCAGCAGCCAAGACAGGGGGCTAACCTATAATTCACCCCTCCACTTT
clone size: many; J gene: TRBJ2-1; V gene: TRBV20-1; CDR3 length: 18; D gene: TRBD2; CDR3 protein: CSARSTSGGYSSYNEQFF; CDR3 DNA: TGCAGTGCTAGGTCGACTAGCGGGGGGTACAGCTCCTACAATGAGCAGTTCTTC
clone size: few; J gene: TRBJ1-5; V gene: TRBV7-9; CDR3 length: 15; D gene: -; CDR3 protein: CASSPPGSGNQPQHF; CDR3 DNA: TGTGCCAGCAGCCCCCCGGGCTCGGGGAACCAGCCCCAGCATTTT
clone size: -; J gene: TRBJ2-1; V gene: TRBV28; CDR3 length: 13; D gene: TRBD1; CDR3 protein: CASSWGQGLEQFF; CDR3 DNA: TGTGCCAGCAGTTGGGGACAGGGGCTTGAGCAGTTCTTC
clone size: many; J gene: TRBJ1-2; V gene: TRBV6-2/TRBV6-3; CDR3 length: 17; D gene: TRBD1; CDR3 protein: CASNVRGQGALARGYTF; CDR3 DNA: TGTGCCAGCAATGTCCGGGGACAGGGGGCCTTGGCGCGTGGCTACACCTTC
clone size: few; J gene: TRBJ1-1; V gene: TRBV2; CDR3 length: 13; D gene: -; CDR3 protein: CASSFTTGNGAFF; CDR3 DNA: TGTGCCAGCAGTTTCACGACGGGAAACGGGGCTTTCTTT
clone size: many; J gene: TRBJ1-5; V gene: TRBV28; CDR3 length: 15; D gene: -; CDR3 protein: CASSPTESSNQPQHF; CDR3 DNA: TGTGCCAGCAGTCCGACTGAGTCAAGCAATCAGCCCCAGCATTTT
clone size: -; J gene: TRBJ1-1; V gene: TRBV28; CDR3 length: 14; D gene: TRBD1; CDR3 protein: CASSPTGGFTEAFF; CDR3 DNA: TGTGCCAGCAGCCCCACAGGGGGCTTCACTGAAGCTTTCTTT
clone size: -; J gene: TRBJ2-6; V gene: TRBV5-1; CDR3 length: 18; D gene: -; CDR3 protein: CASSFIGQSSSGANVLTF; CDR3 DNA: TGCGCCAGCAGCTTTATAGGACAGTCAAGCTCTGGGGCCAACGTCCTGACTTTC
clone size: many; J gene: TRBJ2-3; V gene: TRBV27; CDR3 length: 15; D gene: TRBD1; CDR3 protein: CASSPFGQGKDTQYF; CDR3 DNA: TGTGCCAGCAGTCCTTTTGGACAGGGGAAAGATACGCAGTATTTT
clone size: many; J gene: TRBJ1-2; V gene: TRBV6-1; CDR3 length: 17; D gene: -; CDR3 protein: CASRGWGTQYGDYGYTF; CDR3 DNA: TGTGCCAGCAGGGGATGGGGGACTCAATACGGGGACTATGGCTACACCTTC
clone size: -; J gene: TRBJ1-1; V gene: TRBV19; CDR3 length: 13; D gene: -; CDR3 protein: CASTARVGGEAFF; CDR3 DNA: TGTGCCAGTACCGCCCGGGTAGGTGGTGAAGCTTTCTTT
clone size: few; J gene: TRBJ2-7; V gene: TRBV29-1; CDR3 length: 13; D gene: -; CDR3 protein: CSALSGLSHEQYF; CDR3 DNA: TGCAGCGCGTTAAGCGGGTTGAGTCACGAGCAGTACTTC
clone size: few; J gene: TRBJ2-5; V gene: TRBV20-1; CDR3 length: 15; D gene: -; CDR3 protein: CSARKGAGSSETQYF; CDR3 DNA: TGCAGTGCTAGAAAAGGGGCGGGATCGAGCGAGACCCAGTACTTC
clone size: many; J gene: TRBJ1-3; V gene: TRBV7-2; CDR3 length: 20; D gene: -; CDR3 protein: CASSLRGPAAPGGLGNTIYF; CDR3 DNA: TGTGCCAGCAGCCTAAGGGGTCCCGCAGCCCCCGGGGGGCTCGGAAACACCATATATTTT